This T cell receptor (beta chain) was captured in a study of Tregs in tolerant kidney transplant recipients. As for the study in general: Recipients received nonmyeloablative bone marrow transplants from related graft donors, with transient mixed chimerism.

About this clone: The antigen remains undetermined.

Generated by immunoSEQ multiplex PCR, the TCRdb table keeps only in-frame clones and is missing some. This table holds over 60,000 clones, nearly 98% found once. The germline gives CDR1 SNHLY, CDR2 FYNNEI. V lost 6 bases, J lost 3 bases, and 6 bases stayed unmatched. CDR3 length: 16 residues. Findings of the study overall: Biological reproducibility was not directly addressed, but technical replication error appeared minimal.

V usage is TRBV2 and J usage is TRBJ1-6; 9 bases are a match to TRBD1. The specimen comprised CD4+ T cells from blood, sampled before the transplant. The receptor's source is a human donor who received a combined kidney and bone marrow transplant. The CDR3 sequence is CASSRQGGFYNSPLHF. CDR3 nucleotides: TGTGCCAGCAGCCGACAGGGGGGCTTCTATAATTCACCCCTCCACTTT.